These 8 T cell receptor beta chains were all obtained from the same sample, sequenced in a study of shared clonotypes between healthy human individuals (dated by TCRdb to 2020 to 2021). Libraries were constructed by the immunoSEQ multiplex PCR assay. TCRdb mirrors the immuneACCESS table, restricted to in-frame sequences. Some clones are absent from its copies; in checked studies, under half trace to an unresolved V gene, and the reason for the others is unknown. This sample is represented by about 2.1 million clones; roughly 91% of them were singletons. More than 1.5% of the sample is in the top ten clones. For the CD8 naive samples, CD45RO-negative cells were positively selected for CCR7, yielding a CD45RA+CCR7+ population from which TemRA cells were excluded. Sequencing used naive CD8+ T cells from PBMCs. This specimen's cell subset or site label, per the study, means: CD45RA+CCR7+. These receptors all come from a man younger than 30 in good health. Some clones in this sample may be carry-over from other donors' samples.

This chain joins TRBV27 and TRBJ2-1, with 9 bases lining up with TRBD2. Germline CDR1 is MNHEY and CDR2 is SMNVEV (reference sequence). The CDR3 is made up of 15 amino acids. Trimming cost V 5 bases and J 1 base; bases outside gene matches: 3. CDR3 loop: CASSARGGSYNEQFF. In DNA form, the CDR3 reads TGTGCCAGCAGTGCGCGGGGGGGTTCCTACAATGAGCAGTTCTTC.

The chain has TRBV5-6 and TRBJ1-2; the match to TRBD1 covers 9 bases. The J segment lost 7 bases and the V segment lost 4 bases, leaving 5 bases of the junction unmatched. CDR3 size: 13 residues. Per germline, CDR1 SGHDT and CDR2 YYEEEE. The CDR3 DNA sequence: TGTGCCAGCAGCGGGGGGACAGGGTCTGGCTACACCTTC. Translation gives CASSGGTGSGYTF.

A note on this clone: One junction end does not reproduce the germline sequence, and a read error may be involved. In DNA form, the CDR3 reads TGCGCTACAAGTAGGCCGAACACCGGGGAGCTGTTTTTT. It codes for CATSRPNTGELFF. The chain recombines TRBV9 with TRBJ2-2; D is unresolved. CDR1 SGDLS and CDR2 YYNGEE come from the germline V gene. The CDR3 sequence is 13 residues long.

The J gene is TRBJ1-2, the V gene TRBV5-1, with D possibly TRBD1 on 5 matching bases. Trimming removed 3 bases at V and 1 base at J, with 13 bases between. The CDR3 is 15 amino acids. Germline values: CDR1 SGHRS, CDR2 YFSETQ. The CDR3 nucleotides read TGCGCCAGCAGCTGGACATCTGGGGATAACTATGGCTACACCTTC. It encodes CASSWTSGDNYGYTF. Supplemented by reference TRBV5-1 and TRBJ1-2, the full variable domain reads KAGVTQTPRYLIKTRGQQVTLSCSPISGHRSVSWYQQTPGQGLQFLFEYFSETQRNKGNFPGRFSGRQFSNSRSEMNVSTLELGDSALYLCASSWTSGDNYGYTFGSGTRLTVV.

The chain employs TRBV28 and TRBJ2-1, with 12 bases lining up with TRBD2. Trimming took 4 bases from V and 6 from J; bases not matched to a gene: 16. The CDR3 sequence is 19 residues long. CDR1 is MDHEN, CDR2 SYDVKM, per germline. The CDR3 loop reads CASSSPLAGGPPGINEQFF. The CDR3 nucleotides read TGTGCCAGCAGTTCCCCCCTAGCGGGAGGGCCCCCCGGCATCAATGAGCAGTTCTTC.

The V gene is TRBV27, the J gene TRBJ2-1; 10 nucleotides agree with TRBD2. V shed 5 bases and J 5 bases; nucleotides not matched to a gene: 9. This CDR3 has 16 amino acids. In germline, CDR1 is MNHEY, CDR2 SMNVEV (reference sequence). The CDR3 loop is CASSVASGSLNNEQFF. The CDR3 DNA sequence: TGTGCCAGCAGTGTCGCTAGCGGGAGTCTCAACAATGAGCAGTTCTTC.

This clone came up once. The CDR3 protein is CASSLEGPARREAFF. The CDR3 coding sequence is TGTGCCAGCAGCTTAGAAGGCCCCGCACGGCGGGAAGCTTTCTTT. The rearrangement joins TRBV11-2 to TRBJ1-1; no clear D. This CDR3 is 15 amino acids long. From germline, CDR1 is SGHAT and CDR2 FQNNGV. Trimming pared 0 bases from V and 8 bases from J, leaving 16 bases between.

The chain links TRBV7-9 to TRBJ2-3; possibly TRBD1 for D (6 bases). V gave up 5 bases and J gave up 2 bases, with 11 bases separating them. The germline CDR1 and CDR2 sequences are SEHNR and FQNEAQ (reference sequence). CDR3 length: 14 amino acids. This chain's CDR3 is CASSHRDLTDTQYF. As DNA, the CDR3 is TGTGCCAGCAGCCACAGGGACCTCACAGATACGCAGTATTTT.